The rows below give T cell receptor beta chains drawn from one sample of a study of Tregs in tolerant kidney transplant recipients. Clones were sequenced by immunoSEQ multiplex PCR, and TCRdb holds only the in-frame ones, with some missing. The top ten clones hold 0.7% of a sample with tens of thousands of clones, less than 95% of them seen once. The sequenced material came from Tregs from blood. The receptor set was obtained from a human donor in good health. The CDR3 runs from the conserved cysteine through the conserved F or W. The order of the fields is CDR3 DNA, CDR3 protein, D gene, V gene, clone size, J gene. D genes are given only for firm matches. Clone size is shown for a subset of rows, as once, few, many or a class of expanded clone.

TGCGCCAGTAGCTTAAGCACCGAAGATACGCAGTATTTT CASSLSTEDTQYF . TRBV5-1 . TRBJ2-3
TGTGCCAGCAGCCCGCGGGACAGTCGACAGCCCCAGCATTTT CASSPRDSRQPQHF TRBD1 TRBV27 . TRBJ1-5
TGTGCCAGCTCACCAACCGCCCGGGGGGAAGCTAACTATGGCTACACCTTC CASSPTARGEANYGYTF . TRBV18 . TRBJ1-2
TGTGCCAGCAGTCGCCGGGACGGTGGGACCCAGTACTTC CASSRRDGGTQYF . TRBV6-5 . TRBJ2-5
TGTGCCAGCAGTGAGAGGGGGCGGCGGTTCTTC CASSERGRRFF TRBD1 TRBV2 . TRBJ2-1
TGTGCCAGCAGCAAACAGGGGCGTTACGAGCAGTACTTC CASSKQGRYEQYF TRBD1 TRBV6-5 once TRBJ2-7
TGTGCCAGTAGTCCCGGGACGTACACCGGGGAGCTGTTTTTT CASSPGTYTGELFF . TRBV19 . TRBJ2-2
TGCGCCAGCAGCTTGAACGGACCCAACACCGGGGAGCTGTTTTTT CASSLNGPNTGELFF . TRBV5-1 . TRBJ2-2
TGTGCCAGCTCACCACCGCCAGGGGGCCATAGGGGCAATCAGCCCCAGCATTTT CASSPPPGGHRGNQPQHF TRBD1 TRBV18 . TRBJ1-5
TGTGCCAGCAGCGTCCTGACTAGCGGCTACGAGCAGTACTTC CASSVLTSGYEQYF TRBD2 TRBV2 . TRBJ2-7
TGTGCCAGCGCCCGACAGTCCTACAATGAGCAGTTCTTC CASARQSYNEQFF . TRBV6-4 . TRBJ2-1
TGTGCCAGCTCCAGACCCACAGGGGGCTATGGCTACACCTTC CASSRPTGGYGYTF TRBD1 TRBV7-2 . TRBJ1-2
TGTGCCAGCAGCCCAAGACTAGCGGGAGTCTACAATGAGCAGTTCTTC CASSPRLAGVYNEQFF TRBD2 TRBV14 few TRBJ2-1
TGTGCCAGCAGCGCGGGGGGCTTCTACGAGCAGTACTTC CASSAGGFYEQYF TRBD2 TRBV25-1 . TRBJ2-7
TGTGCCAGCAGCCTAGCGGGAGTGGGGGAGACCCAGTACTTC CASSLAGVGETQYF TRBD2 TRBV5-4 . TRBJ2-5
TGTGCCAGCTCACCACTGTTTAGCGGGGGCGGAAGGTACGAGCAGTACTTC CASSPLFSGGGRYEQYF TRBD2 TRBV18 . TRBJ2-7
TGTGCCAGCTCGCGAGGGGCCAGCGCTAATGAAAAACTGTTTTTT CASSRGASANEKLFF . TRBV18 . TRBJ1-4
TGTGCCAGCAGCGGGGGAGTGAATGAAAAACTGTTTTTT CASSGGVNEKLFF . TRBV5-4 . TRBJ1-4
TGTGCCAGCAGCCGACAAACTGGGGGGCATAATGAAAAACTGTTTTTT CASSRQTGGHNEKLFF . TRBV14 . TRBJ1-4
TGTGCCAGCAGTTTGACACAGGGGTTCGGTACGCAGTATTTT CASSLTQGFGTQYF TRBD1 TRBV6-6 . TRBJ2-3
TGTGCCAGCAGTGGGATCCCTTTTGGCGGGAGCTACGAGCAGTACTTC CASSGIPFGGSYEQYF TRBD2 TRBV6-1 . TRBJ2-7
TGTGCCAGTAGTATAGTGGGGCAGGGAAGGCAGCCCCAGCATTTT CASSIVGQGRQPQHF . TRBV19 few TRBJ1-5
TGCGCCAGCAGCTTGGGGTTTTACCGCGGGGTATATGGCTACACCTTC CASSLGFYRGVYGYTF . TRBV5-1 . TRBJ1-2
TGCGCCAGCAGCTTGGGGAGGACCGGGGAGCTGTTTTTT CASSLGRTGELFF . TRBV10-1 . TRBJ2-2
TGTGCCAGCAGCTTACGAACCTCAGGCTCCTACAATGAGCAGTTCTTC CASSLRTSGSYNEQFF . TRBV11-3 . TRBJ2-1
TGTGCCAGCAGGGGAGGACAGGTCTATGGCTACACCTTC CASRGGQVYGYTF TRBD1 TRBV2 . TRBJ1-2
TGTGCCAGTAGTATAGTGGGGCTAAGCGGGATCCGCACCGGGGAGCTGTTTTTT CASSIVGLSGIRTGELFF TRBD2 TRBV19 . TRBJ2-2
TGTGCCAGCAGCCTATCCCCGGGCCGGAACACTGAAGCTTTCTTT CASSLSPGRNTEAFF . TRBV7-2 . TRBJ1-1
TGTGCCAGCAGCTCTCAGGGATTATCGACCGGGGAGCTGTTTTTT CASSSQGLSTGELFF . TRBV11-3 . TRBJ2-2
TGCGCCAGCAGCTCCGGGACGGGGAACTATGGCTACACCTTC CASSSGTGNYGYTF . TRBV5-1 . TRBJ1-2
TGCGCCAGCAGCCAAGCGGAAGGACAGGACTATGGCTACACCTTC CASSQAEGQDYGYTF TRBD1 TRBV4-1 . TRBJ1-2
TGTGCCAGCAGCGGGGGGATGGACTATGGCTACACCTTC CASSGGMDYGYTF . TRBV5-4 . TRBJ1-2
TGCAGCGGCTTGGGACCCTACTACGAGCAGTACTTC CSGLGPYYEQYF . TRBV29-1 . TRBJ2-7
TGTGCCAGCGGTGAGGAAGGGTCCTCACCCCTCCACTTT CASGEEGSSPLHF . TRBV2 . TRBJ1-6
TGTGCCTGGAGGGGGCGAACACTTAATTCACCCCTCCACTTT CAWRGRTLNSPLHF . TRBV30 . TRBJ1-6
TGTGCCAGCAGCGTCGATGTTTGGCGGGAGACAGATACGCAGTATTTT CASSVDVWRETDTQYF TRBD2 TRBV5-5 . TRBJ2-3
TGCGCCAGCAGCGGGACAGGGGGGTTCTCCTACAATGAGCAGTTCTTC CASSGTGGFSYNEQFF TRBD1 TRBV10-1 . TRBJ2-1
TGTGCCAGCAGCTTAAACCCCCTGGTGACAGGGAGGAGCACAGATACGCAGTATTTT CASSLNPLVTGRSTDTQYF . TRBV7-2 . TRBJ2-3
TGTGCCAGCACCCGCTCCGTAGGGACTGAAGCTTTCTTT CASTRSVGTEAFF . TRBV2 . TRBJ1-1
TGTGCCAGCAGGGACGACAGGGGTTTGGGTACTGAAGCTTTCTTT CASRDDRGLGTEAFF TRBD1 TRBV6-1 . TRBJ1-1
TGTGCCAGCAGCTTGGGACGGAACTCCTACGAGCAGTACTTC CASSLGRNSYEQYF . TRBV5-6 . TRBJ2-7
TGTGCCAGCAGCTTGTACAGGGATATAGATACGCAGTATTTT CASSLYRDIDTQYF . TRBV5-5 . TRBJ2-3
TGCAGCGTCAGTCAGGGGGTGTACGAGCAGTACTTC CSVSQGVYEQYF TRBD1 TRBV29-1 . TRBJ2-7
TGCGCCAGCAGCTCCTTATTCGGGACAGGGCCTAATGAAAAACTGTTTTTT CASSSLFGTGPNEKLFF TRBD1 TRBV5-1 . TRBJ1-4
TGTGCCAGCTCACCACAGGGAGGGACAAATTCACCCCTCCACTTT CASSPQGGTNSPLHF . TRBV18 . TRBJ1-6
TGCGCCAGCAGTCAATCGTCTAGGAATGGCTACACCTTC CASSQSSRNGYTF . TRBV23-1 . TRBJ1-2
TGTGCCAGCAGCTCGGAAAAACTGTTTTTT CASSSEKLFF . TRBV7-3 . TRBJ1-4
TGTGCCAGCAGCCAATCACAGGGATGGATCACTGAAGCTTTCTTT CASSQSQGWITEAFF . TRBV14 once TRBJ1-1
TGTGCCAGCAGCCAAGTGGGGGGTTACGGAAACACCATATATTTT CASSQVGGYGNTIYF . TRBV4-2 . TRBJ1-3
TGTGCCAGCAGCTCGCAATCAATTGTGGGCCTTTACACCTTC CASSSQSIVGLYTF . TRBV5-8 few TRBJ1-2
TGCGCCAGCAGTGAGTTCTACTCGAGCTCCTACAATGAGCAGTTCTTC CASSEFYSSSYNEQFF . TRBV10-1 . TRBJ2-1
TGTGCCAGCAGCTTCCTTAGGGCGGGGGGTATGGAGACCCAGTACTTC CASSFLRAGGMETQYF TRBD2 TRBV7-6 . TRBJ2-5
TGTGCCAGCAGCTTGATCGGTCATAGCAATCAGCCCCAGCATTTT CASSLIGHSNQPQHF . TRBV5-6 . TRBJ1-5
TGTGCCGAACGTGACGCCTACGAGCAGTACTTC CAERDAYEQYF . TRBV2 . TRBJ2-7